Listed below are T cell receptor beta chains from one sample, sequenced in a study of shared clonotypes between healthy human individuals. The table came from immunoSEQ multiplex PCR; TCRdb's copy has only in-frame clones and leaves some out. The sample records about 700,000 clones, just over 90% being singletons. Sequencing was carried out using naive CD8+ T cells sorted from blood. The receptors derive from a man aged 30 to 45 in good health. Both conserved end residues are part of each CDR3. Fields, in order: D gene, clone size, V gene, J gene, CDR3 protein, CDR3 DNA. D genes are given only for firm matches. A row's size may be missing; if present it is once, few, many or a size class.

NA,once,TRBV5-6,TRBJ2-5,CASSPDPGAEGQETQYF,TGTGCCAGCAGCCCCGACCCGGGGGCAGAGGGGCAAGAGACCCAGTACTTC
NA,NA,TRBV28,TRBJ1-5,CASSPKHWFGNQPQHF,TGTGCCAGCAGTCCCAAACACTGGTTCGGCAATCAGCCCCAGCATTTT
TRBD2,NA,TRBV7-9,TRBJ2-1,CASSPRPGTSDYNEQFF,TGTGCCAGCAGCCCGCGACCCGGGACTAGCGACTACAATGAGCAGTTCTTC
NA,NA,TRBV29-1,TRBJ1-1,CSAGGWNTEAFF,TGCAGCGCCGGGGGGTGGAACACTGAAGCTTTCTTT
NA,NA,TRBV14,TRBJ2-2,CASSQEVGGITGELFF,TGTGCCAGCAGCCAAGAAGTGGGGGGAATTACCGGGGAGCTGTTTTTT
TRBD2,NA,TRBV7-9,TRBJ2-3,CASSLVSAGGGTDTQYF,TGTGCCAGCAGCTTAGTGAGTGCGGGGGGAGGCACAGATACGCAGTATTTT
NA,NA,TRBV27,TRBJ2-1,CASSKVGGEQFF,TGTGCCAGCAGTAAGGTGGGCGGTGAGCAGTTCTTC
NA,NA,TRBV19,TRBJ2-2,CASSIPLASTGELFF,TGTGCCAGTAGTATTCCCCTAGCCTCCACCGGGGAGCTGTTTTTT
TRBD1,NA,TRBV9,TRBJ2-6,CASSVGQGSGANVLTF,TGTGCCAGCAGCGTCGGACAGGGCTCTGGGGCCAACGTCCTGACTTTC
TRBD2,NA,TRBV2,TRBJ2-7,CASSDGSGVYEQYF,TGTGCCAGCAGTGATGGCAGCGGGGTCTACGAGCAGTACTTC
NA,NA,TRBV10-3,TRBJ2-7,CATGTEESYEQYF,TGTGCCACCGGGACCGAAGAATCCTACGAGCAGTACTTC
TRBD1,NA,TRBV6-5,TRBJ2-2,CAVGGAGGELFF,TGTGCCGTAGGGGGCGCTGGCGGGGAGCTGTTTTTT
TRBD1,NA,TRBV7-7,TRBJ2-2,CASSLVDDRATGELFF,TGTGCCAGCAGCTTAGTCGACGACAGGGCGACCGGGGAGCTGTTTTTT
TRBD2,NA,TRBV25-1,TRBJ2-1,CASINPSGDYNEQFF,TGTGCCAGCATAAATCCTAGCGGAGACTACAATGAGCAGTTCTTC
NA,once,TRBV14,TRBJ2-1,CASSQLKGSEQFF,TGTGCCAGCAGCCAATTGAAGGGCTCTGAGCAGTTCTTC
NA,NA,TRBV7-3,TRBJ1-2,CASSPGPKDPYGYTF,TGTGCCAGCAGCCCCGGGCCAAAGGATCCCTATGGCTACACCTTC
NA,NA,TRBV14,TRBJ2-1,CASSQWTERHNEQFF,TGTGCCAGCAGCCAGTGGACTGAGCGCCACAATGAGCAGTTCTTC
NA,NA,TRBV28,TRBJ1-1,CASGPEAFF,TGTGCCAGCGGCCCTGAAGCTTTCTTT
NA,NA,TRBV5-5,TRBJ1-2,CASIGGPRYGYTF,TGTGCCAGCATAGGGGGGCCCCGCTATGGCTACACCTTC
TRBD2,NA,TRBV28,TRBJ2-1,CASSPRGTSGRSSYNEQFF,TGTGCCAGCAGCCCCCGAGGGACTAGCGGGAGAAGCTCCTACAATGAGCAGTTCTTC
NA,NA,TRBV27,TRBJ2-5,CASSMTGEAETQYF,TGTGCCAGCAGTATGACGGGGGAGGCAGAGACCCAGTACTTC
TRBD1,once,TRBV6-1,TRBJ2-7,CASSDWDRGHEQYF,TGTGCCAGCAGTGACTGGGACAGGGGCCACGAGCAGTACTTC
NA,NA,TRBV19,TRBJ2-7,CASSPTTYTGEQYF,TGTGCCAGTAGTCCTACGACCTATACGGGGGAGCAGTACTTC
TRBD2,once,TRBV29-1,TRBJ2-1,CSVDGTSGSPYNEQFF,TGCAGCGTTGACGGGACTAGCGGGAGCCCCTACAATGAGCAGTTCTTC
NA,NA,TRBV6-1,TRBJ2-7,CASTRTGGYEQYF,TGTGCCAGCACTAGGACCGGCGGCTACGAGCAGTACTTC
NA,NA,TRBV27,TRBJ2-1,CASPFVQGTNNEQFF,TGTGCCAGCCCCTTTGTGCAGGGAACTAACAATGAGCAGTTCTTC
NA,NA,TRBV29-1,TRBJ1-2,CSSAAMENYGYTF,TGCAGCTCCGCCGCCATGGAAAACTATGGCTACACCTTC
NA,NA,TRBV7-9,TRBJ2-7,CASSWSNLVEQYF,TGTGCCAGCAGCTGGTCAAATCTTGTCGAGCAGTACTTC
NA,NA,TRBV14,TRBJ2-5,CASSQDVYRSQETQYF,TGTGCCAGCAGCCAAGATGTGTACAGGAGCCAAGAGACCCAGTACTTC
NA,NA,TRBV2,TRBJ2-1,CASRPKYNEQFF,TGTGCCAGCAGACCGAAGTACAATGAGCAGTTCTTC
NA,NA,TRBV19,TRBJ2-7,CASSMKASESPYEQYF,TGTGCCAGTAGTATGAAGGCCAGTGAATCACCCTACGAGCAGTACTTC
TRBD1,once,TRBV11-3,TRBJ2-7,CASSQPGQGGVEQYF,TGTGCCAGCAGCCAACCGGGACAGGGGGGCGTCGAGCAGTACTTC
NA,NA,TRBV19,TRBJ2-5,CASSIVPQETQYF,TGTGCCAGTAGTATCGTTCCACAAGAGACCCAGTACTTC
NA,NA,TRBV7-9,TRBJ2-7,CASSPSAQTYEQYF,TGTGCCAGCAGCCCCAGCGCACAGACCTACGAGCAGTACTTC
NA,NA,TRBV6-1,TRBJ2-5,CASSNFNRVQETQYF,TGTGCCAGCAGTAACTTCAACAGGGTACAAGAGACCCAGTACTTC
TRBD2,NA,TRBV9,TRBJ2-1,CASSAFAGTTDNEQFF,TGTGCCAGCAGCGCTTTCGCCGGGACTACTGACAATGAGCAGTTCTTC
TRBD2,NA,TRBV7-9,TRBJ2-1,CASSWIGRTSAYSYNEQFF,TGTGCCAGCAGCTGGATTGGCCGGACTAGCGCCTACTCCTACAATGAGCAGTTCTTC
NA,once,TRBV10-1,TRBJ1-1,CASSPVGNTEAFF,TGCGCCAGCAGCCCAGTGGGGAACACTGAAGCTTTCTTT
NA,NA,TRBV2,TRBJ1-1,CASSEVGSTEAFF,TGTGCCAGCAGTGAAGTGGGGAGCACTGAAGCTTTCTTT
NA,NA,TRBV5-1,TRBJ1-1,CASSLYGRATEEAFF,TGCGCCAGCAGCTTGTACGGTAGGGCAACCGAAGAAGCTTTCTTT
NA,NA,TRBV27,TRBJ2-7,CASRITGSYEQYF,TGTGCCAGCAGGATAACAGGGTCCTACGAGCAGTACTTC
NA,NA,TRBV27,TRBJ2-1,CAGGLRGQEQFF,TGTGCGGGGGGGCTCAGGGGGCAAGAGCAGTTCTTC
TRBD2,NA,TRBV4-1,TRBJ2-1,CASSRKGRGASYNEQFF,TGCGCCAGCAGCCGTAAGGGGCGGGGGGCCTCCTACAATGAGCAGTTCTTC
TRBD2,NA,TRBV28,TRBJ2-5,CASSQNWGRGSGSSPKTQYF,TGTGCCAGCAGCCAAAATTGGGGGCGCGGTAGCGGGAGTTCCCCAAAGACCCAGTACTTC
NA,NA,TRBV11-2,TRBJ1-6,CASSALRQGGGSPLHF,TGTGCCAGCAGCGCCCTTCGGCAGGGAGGTGGTTCACCCCTCCACTTT